The next 11 T cell receptor beta chains were all read from a single sample in a study of shared clonotypes between healthy human individuals. The table came from immunoSEQ multiplex PCR; TCRdb's copy has only in-frame clones and leaves some out. Altogether 2 million to 2.5 million clones are present, less than 95% being singletons, with the ten largest covering around 1.1%. The naive CD8 subset, CD45RO-negative cells positively selected for CCR7, excluded terminally differentiated effector memory CD45RA+ cells. The sequenced sample consisted of naive CD8+ T cells sorted from blood. Receptors were obtained from a man between 18 and 35 years old in good health.

The chain links TRBV10-1 to TRBJ2-2, with D possibly matching TRBD2 (6 bases). This CDR3 region has 17 residues. From germline, CDR1 is WNHNN and CDR2 SYGVQD (reference sequence). Trimming took 3 bases from V and 0 from J, leaving 14 bases between them. In DNA form, the CDR3 reads TGCGCCAGCAGTGATGCCCGGGACTCCGCGAACACCGGGGAGCTGTTTTTT. Translating it yields CASSDARDSANTGELFF.

CDR3 region: CASSLTTDYGYTF. The CDR3 nucleotides read TGTGCCAGCAGCTTGACAACAGACTATGGCTACACCTTC. The rearrangement joins TRBV5-6 to TRBJ1-2; D remains unclear. Germline V gives CDR1 SGHDT, CDR2 YYEEEE. The CDR3 is made up of 13 amino acids. V was pared by 1 base and J by 3 bases, with 7 bases between.

The chain combines TRBV4-3 with TRBJ1-6, with 8 bases matching TRBD1. V trimming: 6 bases; J trimming: 10 bases; junction bases outside the gene matches: 8. This CDR3 has 14 amino acids. Germline V gene data show CDR1 as LGHNA and CDR2 as YSLEER. CDR3 sequence (DNA): TGCGCCAGCAGTTTAGGACAGGGAGGATCACCCCTCCACTTT. Protein product: CASSLGQGGSPLHF.

The chain recombines TRBV4-1 with TRBJ2-4; tentatively, D is TRBD2 (6 bases). CDR3 length equals 17 residues. The germline V and J ends were trimmed by 0 bases and 8 bases, with 20 bases remaining between them. Germline CDR1 and CDR2: MGHRA and YSYEKL. The CDR3 DNA is TGCGCCAGCAGCCAAGAAGGGGCCCCTGGGGGGATTTACATTCAGTACTTC. It codes for CASSQEGAPGGIYIQYF.

V and J are TRBV13 and TRBJ2-5; the D is unclear. Germline V CDR1 and CDR2: PRHDT, FYEKMQ (reference sequence). The CDR3 consists of 13 residues. Trimming pared 5 bases from V and 5 bases from J, leaving 12 bases between. The CDR3 DNA is TGTGCCAGCAGCCCTCAGATGTATGAGACCCAGTACTTC. This gives the protein CASSPQMYETQYF.

This chain links TRBV6-5 with TRBJ2-2; D is unclear. Trimming removed 3 bases at V and 4 bases at J, with 12 bases between. CDR3 size: 15 residues. The germline V gene encodes CDR1 MNHEY and CDR2 SVGAGI. The DNA for the CDR3 is TGTGCCAGCAGTTATCAACCGGGCGCCACCGGGGAGCTGTTTTTT. Its translation: CASSYQPGATGELFF.

The V and J genes are TRBV5-6 and TRBJ2-1; perhaps TRBD2 as D (5 bases). Germline CDR1 and CDR2: SGHDT and YYEEEE. With 0 bases removed from V and 8 bases from J, the gap between germline ends came to 6 bases. This CDR3 contains 12 residues. The CDR3 coding sequence is TGTGCCAGCAGCTTGGTCGGGGATGAGCAGTTCTTC. Translated: CASSLVGDEQFF.

The gene calls are TRBV4-1 and TRBJ1-5, with 8 bases lining up with TRBD1. CDR1 is MGHRA and CDR2 is YSYEKL in the germline V gene. The junction had 5 bases not matched to a gene; V was cut back by 4 bases and J by 0 bases. This CDR3 is built from 16 residues. The CDR3 coding sequence is TGCGCCAGCAGCCCCACAGGGGGGGATAGCAATCAGCCCCAGCATTTT. As protein: CASSPTGGDSNQPQHF.

The rearrangement links TRBV27 to TRBJ2-3; TRBD2 matches 8 bases. V lost 9 bases, J lost 4 bases, and 9 bases stayed unmatched. Germline lookup yields CDR1 MNHEY and CDR2 SMNVEV (reference sequence). The CDR3 has 14 residues. CDR3 coding DNA: TGTGCCAGGGGGGGGCGGGAGGTGGCAGATACGCAGTATTTT. Its protein product is CARGGREVADTQYF.

Points on this clone: This specimen includes other DNA sequences encoding the same CDR3. This chain links TRBV5-6 with TRBJ2-7; D may be TRBD1 (5 bases). CDR1 and CDR2 from the germline V gene are SGHDT and YYEEEE. The CDR3 is 14 residues long. V was pared by 0 bases and J by 4 bases, with 11 bases between. The CDR3 coding sequence is TGTGCCAGCAGCTTGGGGCTGACAGCGTACGAGCAGTACTTC. It yields the protein CASSLGLTAYEQYF.

The chain recombines TRBV11-2 with TRBJ2-7; D might be TRBD2 (6 bases). Germline lookup yields CDR1 SGHAT and CDR2 FQNNGV. The CDR3 is made up of 15 amino acids. V dropped 5 bases and J dropped 7 bases, with 21 bases sitting between them. This CDR3 is CASSRGVTGVPEQYF. The CDR3 region has the DNA TGTGCCAGCAGCCGCGGGGTAACCGGAGTCCCTGAGCAGTACTTC.